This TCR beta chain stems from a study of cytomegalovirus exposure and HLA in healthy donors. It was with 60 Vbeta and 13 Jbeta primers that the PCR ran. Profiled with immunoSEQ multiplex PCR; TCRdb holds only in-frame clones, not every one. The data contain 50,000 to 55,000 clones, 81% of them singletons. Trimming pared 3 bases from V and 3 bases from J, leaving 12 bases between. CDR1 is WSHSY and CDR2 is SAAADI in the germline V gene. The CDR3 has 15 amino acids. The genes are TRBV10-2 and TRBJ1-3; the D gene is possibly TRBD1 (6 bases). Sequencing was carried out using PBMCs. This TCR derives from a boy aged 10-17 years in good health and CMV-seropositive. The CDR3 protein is CASSDGGQLGNTIYF. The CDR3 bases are TGCGCCAGCAGTGATGGCGGACAGCTTGGAAACACCATATATTTT.